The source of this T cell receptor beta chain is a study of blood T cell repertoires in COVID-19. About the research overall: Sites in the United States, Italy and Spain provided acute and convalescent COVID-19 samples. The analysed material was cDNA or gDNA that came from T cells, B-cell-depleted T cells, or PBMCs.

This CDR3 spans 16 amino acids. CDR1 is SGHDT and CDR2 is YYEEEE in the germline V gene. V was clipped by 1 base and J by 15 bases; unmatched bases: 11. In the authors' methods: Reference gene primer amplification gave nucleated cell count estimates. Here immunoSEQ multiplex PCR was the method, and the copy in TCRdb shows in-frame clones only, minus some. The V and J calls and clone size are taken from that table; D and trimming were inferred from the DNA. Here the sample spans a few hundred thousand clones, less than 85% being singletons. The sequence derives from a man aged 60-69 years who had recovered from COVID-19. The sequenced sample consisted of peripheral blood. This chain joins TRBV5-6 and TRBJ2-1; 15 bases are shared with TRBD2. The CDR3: CASSLWTSGGARLVFF. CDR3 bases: TGTGCCAGCAGCTTGTGGACTAGCGGGGGGGCCAGGTTGGTGTTCTTC. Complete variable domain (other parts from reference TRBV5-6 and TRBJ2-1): DAGVTQSPTHLIKTRGQQVTLRCSPKSGHDTVSWYQQALGQGPQFIFQYYEEEERQRGNFPDRFSGHQFPNYSSELNVNALLLGDSALYLCASSLWTSGGARLVFFGPGTRLTVL.